The 7 T cell receptor beta chains listed next were all sequenced from one sample in a study of T cell changes during pregnancy in multiple sclerosis. The table came from immunoSEQ multiplex PCR; TCRdb's copy has only in-frame clones and leaves some out. The table records about 100,000 clones, approximately 94% of them present only once. Sequencing was performed on peripheral blood, taken before pregnancy. The receptors stem from a female donor with multiple sclerosis, enrolled in a pregnancy study.

J is TRBJ1-3 and V is TRBV7-9; 8 nucleotides agree with TRBD1. The CDR3 extends over 19 amino acids. Trimming removed 2 bases from V and 0 bases from J; junction bases left unmatched: 12. Germline CDR1 reads SEHNR; CDR2 reads FQNEAQ (reference sequence). The CDR3: CASSLLVQGAILSGNTIYF. CDR3 coding DNA: TGTGCCAGCAGCTTATTGGTCCAGGGGGCGATCCTCTCTGGAAACACCATATATTTT.

The chain couples TRBV4-3 to TRBJ2-7, with a weak D call TRBD2 (5 bases). The germline V and J ends were trimmed by 0 bases and 4 bases, with 16 bases remaining between them. Germline CDR1 LGHNA, CDR2 YSLEER. This CDR3 has 16 residues. CDR3 in amino acids: CASSQDVLVAKYEQYF. DNA of the CDR3: TGCGCCAGCAGCCAAGATGTACTAGTAGCGAAGTACGAGCAGTACTTC.

This sequence joins TRBV20-1 and TRBJ2-1; a possible D gene is TRBD1 (5 bases). The CDR3 length is 11 residues. Germline CDR1 and CDR2: DFQATT and SNEGSKA (reference sequence). Trimming left V 6 bases short and J 10 bases short, with 13 bases between. CDR3 nucleotide sequence: TGCAGTGCCCAAGGGGCTTACGAGCAGTTCTTC. This codes for CSAQGAYEQFF.

V is TRBV15 and J is TRBJ1-1, with D unclear. CDR1 and CDR2 from the germline V gene are LNHNV and YYDKDF (reference sequence). The CDR3 is 15 residues long. The V gene lost 0 bases and the J gene lost 1 base, with 9 bases spanning the gap. CDR3 in amino acids: CATSRDPSGNTEAFF. The CDR3 nucleotides read TGTGCCACCAGCAGAGATCCATCGGGGAACACTGAAGCTTTCTTT.

The chain combines TRBV18 with TRBJ2-7; D might be TRBD1 (5 bases). This CDR3 spans 15 amino acids. With 3 bases removed from V and 2 bases from J, the gap between germline ends came to 14 bases. Germline V gene lookup returns CDR1 KGHSH and CDR2 LQKENI. CDR3 in DNA: TGTGCCAGCTCACCCACCTCAGGGCGTACCTACGAGCAGTACTTC. Translated, it gives CASSPTSGRTYEQYF.

The CDR3 loop reads CASSPLATDTQYF. CDR3 coding DNA: TGTGCCAGCAGCCCGCTAGCCACAGATACGCAGTATTTT. The chain recombines TRBV5-4 with TRBJ2-3, with TRBD2 as a possible D gene (5 bases). Germline V gene lookup returns CDR1 SGHNT and CDR2 YYREEE (reference sequence). Trimming took 4 bases from V and 2 from J, leaving 8 bases between them. This CDR3 spans 13 amino acids.

The rearrangement joins TRBV27 to TRBJ2-7; no clear D gene. This CDR3 has 13 residues. V was trimmed by 0 bases and J by 3 bases, leaving 6 bases between them. Germline-derived CDR1 and CDR2 are MNHEY and SMNVEV (reference sequence). The CDR3 is CASSLSPFYEQYF. DNA for the CDR3: TGTGCCAGCAGTTTATCCCCCTTCTACGAGCAGTACTTC.